Only a few counts were recorded for the clone carrying this T cell receptor (beta chain). Its target is unknown. Then a second PCR, running roughly 7 to 11 cycles, was carried out with a sample-barcoded 5' primer and a J-beta primer mix. All samples gave at least 2.5 million CDR3-containing paired-end reads. TCRdb fed the 5' RACE reads into MiXCR, producing one record per CDR3 protein. The repertoire holds around 800,000 distinct CDR3 sequences, with about a quarter as singletons. This sample stems from a study of blood T cells in healthy people across ages. Study background: Roughly one uniquely barcoded beta molecule per two T cells was captured. Study outcomes and limitations: Per million T cells, TCR beta diversity dropped roughly linearly as age increased.

In germline, CDR1 is SEHNR, CDR2 FQNEAQ (reference sequence). This CDR3 is built from 15 residues. These data also featured in a second study, about T cells of mothers and their children. This second study says: The study found slightly higher but non-significant overlap in related versus unrelated mother-child pairs.

The specimen was blood. V is TRBV7-9 and J is TRBJ2-7, with D possibly TRBD1 on 5 matching bases. The DNA matches TRBJ2-1 better at its end, which makes the J call doubtful. The clonotype comes from a boy between 10 and 17 years old in good health. CDR3 coding DNA: TGTGCCAGCAGTCCCACGGTCGGCCCCAGGGTCGAGCAGTTCTTC. This translates into CASSPTVGPRVEQFF.